A single T cell receptor beta chain is shown here with its context. Its recognized antigen is unknown. The record has no base qualities; no much larger clone is one base away. This specimen belongs to a study of glioma-infiltrating T cells after dendritic cell vaccination (dated by TCRdb to about 2016). Regarding the study in general: Of the roughly 15 glioblastoma patients in the cohort, all drawn from Phase I and II dendritic cell vaccination trials, 9 were newly diagnosed and 6 had recurrent disease. Each patient was given three intradermal dendritic cell vaccine injections, spaced two weeks apart, in the arm below the axilla. In glioblastoma patients vaccinated with dendritic cells, deep sequencing of TCR beta CDR3 regions served to measure the amount of tumor-infiltrating lymphocytes and to compare repertoires between tumor and blood. TCR sequencing metrics, including TIL content and tumor-blood repertoire overlap, were correlated with survival after dendritic cell vaccination. To make the vaccine, monocyte-derived dendritic cells were cultured for roughly seven days with IL-4 and GM-CSF and then pulsed overnight with autologous tumor lysate. Autologous tumor lysate-pulsed dendritic cell vaccination was administered to the patients between about 2003 and 2012.

TCRB CDR3 regions were amplified from roughly 1.8 ug genomic DNA, or all available DNA if less, using the immunoSEQ assay. For multiplex PCR, 60 forward primers for TCR V beta segments and 13 reverse primers for J beta segments were used. To estimate reads per starting template, synthetic control templates were spiked into each sample at limiting dilution. Sequencing produced 87 bp reads on the Illumina HiSeq System. The study's own analysis went as follows. PCR and sequencing errors were removed by a nearest neighbor algorithm that merged closely related sequences. TCR overlap was defined as the percentage of unique tumor TCR beta sequences that were also present in the same patient's peripheral blood. TCRdb holds this immuneACCESS table with in-frame rearrangements only. Some clones are missing; in checked studies, unresolved V genes explain under half, and the rest has no known cause. The V and J calls and clone size were taken over from that table, and D and trimming were inferred from the DNA. Here the sample has 80,000 to 100,000 clones; more than 70% occur a single time. Together, the top ten hold 5.4% of the sample.

The junction carries 5 bases between V and J, which are trimmed by 7 bases and 2 bases respectively. Per the germline V gene, MNHNS is the CDR1 and SASEGT is the CDR2. The CDR3 holds 11 amino acids from the cysteine to the phenylalanine. Only the CDR3 region is kept as DNA, spanning 33 bases read in frame from base 1. Study-level results and caveats: No direct relationship between TCR clonality and survival was found, suggesting a diverse polyclonal response may matter. Longer time to progression and overall survival after dendritic cell vaccination were predicted by higher estimated pretreatment TIL content. The cohort was small and heterogeneous, few patients had complete blood and tumor sets, and even fewer had initial-recurrent tumor pairs. The three-group TCR overlap response model was characterized as speculative, and prospective validation of the model was stated to be required.

Interpreted using the paper, the time point label stands for: after dendritic cell vaccination, including at tumor progression/relapse. Patients were selected for having adequate residual fresh-frozen tumor tissue and more than two years of available survival data. Although molecular status otherwise differed among the glioblastoma patients, no patient had an isocitrate dehydrogenase mutation. PBMC were collected before vaccination, two weeks after the third vaccination, and at tumor progression when it occurred. Genomic DNA was extracted with the Qiagen DNeasy Blood extraction Kit. The chain is encoded by TRBV6-1 joined to TRBJ1-2; the D gene is not confidently resolved. The sequences come from blood, collected after dendritic cell vaccination. This receptor was taken from a human donor with glioblastoma. The CDR3 region reads CASTRNYGYTF. The nucleotides read TGTGCCAGCACCAGGAACTATGGCTACACCTTC.